The 20 T cell receptor beta chains below come from one sample, sequenced in a study of T cells in women clearing cervical HPV infection. Sequenced by immunoSEQ multiplex PCR; TCRdb stores in-frame clones only, minus some. The table for this sample gives more than 30,000 clones. Input material: blood buffy coat. All receptors derive from a woman aged 18 to 75 with a cervical HPV16 infection that either progressed to CIN3+ or cleared (not recorded which).

Worth noting for this clone: The read terminates 3 residues ahead of where the CDR3 ends, so the germline J gene completes it. The V gene is TRBV2, the J gene TRBJ2-7, with D possibly matching TRBD1 (6 bases). Trimming pared 3 bases from V and 0 bases from J, leaving 9 bases between. The germline CDR1 and CDR2 sequences are SNHLY and FYNNEI. CDR3 length: 14 amino acids. The CDR3 bases that were read are TGTGCCAGCAGTGACTACAGGGTCTCCTACGAG. Residues: CASSDYRVSYE. The whole CDR3 is CASSDYRVSYEQYF.

Notes on this clone: The DNA ends 3 residues before the CDR3 does, and the rest of the CDR3 is filled in from the germline J gene. The genes are TRBV7-9 and TRBJ1-1; TRBD1 matches at 7 bases. V lost 3 bases, J lost 4 bases, and 5 bases stayed unmatched. This CDR3 has 14 residues. CDR1 is SEHNR, CDR2 FQNEAQ, per germline (reference sequence). The CDR3 loop is CASSFTGESTEAFF. The sequenced part of the CDR3 DNA is TGTGCCAGCAGCTTCACAGGGGAGAGCACTGAA.

As regards this clone: Sequencing ends 3 residues short of the CDR3 end; the germline J gene provides the rest. The rearrangement uses TRBV11-3 and TRBJ2-1; weak D call: TRBD2 (6 bases). CDR1 and CDR2 (germline): SGHNT, YENEEA. Trimming pared 3 bases from V and 3 bases from J, leaving 12 bases between. The CDR3 length is 15 residues. The part of the CDR3 DNA that was read is TGTGCCAGCAGCTTTAGCGGAAGCTTCTACAATGAG. Translating gives CASSFSGSFYNE. The entire CDR3 protein reads CASSFSGSFYNEQFF.

The CDR3 DNA, read in part, is TGTGCCAGCAGCTTTACAGGGGCGGATGAG. It translates to CASSFTGADE. The complete CDR3 reads CASSFTGADEQFF. The chain employs TRBV5-4 and TRBJ2-1; 7 bases line up with TRBD1. The read stops 3 residues short of the end of the CDR3; the missing end is completed from the germline J gene. This CDR3 contains 13 residues. Losses at the gene ends were 2 bases for V and 8 bases for J; bases not matched to a gene: 4. CDR1 and CDR2 (germline): SGHNT, YYREEE (reference sequence).

In the case of this clone: The CDR3 goes on 3 residues after the read ends, and that part is filled in from the germline J gene. The chain uses TRBV2 and TRBJ2-4; D possibly corresponds to TRBD2 (6 bases). This CDR3 has 18 amino acids. The ends were cut back, 9 bases at V and 1 base at J, with 25 bases in the middle. Germline V gene lookup returns CDR1 SNHLY and CDR2 FYNNEI. CDR3 DNA (partial): TGTGCCAGTAGCCGGCCGGGACGCCCCGGGGGTGCCAAAAACATT. Translating gives CASSRPGRPGGAKNI. The entire CDR3 is CASSRPGRPGGAKNIQYF.

A note on this clone: The DNA ends 3 residues before the CDR3 does, and the rest of the CDR3 is filled in from the germline J gene. This chain uses TRBV5-5 with TRBJ1-2; D gene uncertain. CDR1 is SGHKS, CDR2 YYEKEE, per germline (reference sequence). There are 14 residues in the CDR3. Incomplete CDR3 DNA: TGTGCCAGCAGCTTGGGGTTTGCGGGAGGATTC. It codes for CASSLGFAGGF. The full CDR3 protein reads CASSLGFAGGFYTF.

In regard to this clone: The sequenced fragment ends 3 residues before the CDR3 boundary, so the rest is inferred from the germline J gene. The rearrangement links TRBV30 to TRBJ1-5; TRBD1 agrees at 7 bases. The CDR3 contains 14 residues. Trimming at V came to 2 bases and at J to 6 bases, leaving 7 bases not matched to a gene. The germline V gene encodes CDR1 GTSNPN and CDR2 SVGIG (reference sequence). CDR3 amino acids: CAWSIQTGTQPQHF. CDR3 bases read: TGTGCCTGGAGTATTCAGACAGGGACTCAGCCC.

Concerning this clone: The read gets to within 3 residues of the CDR3 end, and the germline J gene fills in the rest. The chain uses TRBV18 and TRBJ2-4; 10 nucleotides line up with TRBD1. This CDR3 contains 19 residues. CDR1 and CDR2 (germline): KGHSH, LQKENI. This CDR3 reads CASSPTRGRQGARDYGQYF. Partial CDR3 DNA: TGTGCCAGCTCACCCACAAGAGGAAGACAGGGGGCGCGGGACTATGGT.

Comment on this clone: The missing CDR3 end, 3 residues past where the read stops, is filled in from the germline J gene. The V call is TRBV20-1, the J call TRBJ2-2; 12 bases fit TRBD2. This CDR3 region has 16 residues. Trimming took 0 bases from V and 6 from J; bases not matched to a gene: 5. Germline CDR1 and CDR2: DFQATT and SNEGSKA (reference sequence). The CDR3 spells CSARDYLAGGPGELFF. The DNA read from the CDR3 is TGCAGTGCTAGAGATTATCTAGCGGGAGGGCCCGGGGAG.

To note about this clone: The read gets to within 3 residues of the CDR3 end, and the germline J gene fills in the rest. The V gene is TRBV19, the J gene TRBJ1-4, with 8 bases fitting TRBD1. The J segment lost 6 bases and the V segment lost 4 bases, leaving 10 bases of the junction unmatched. The CDR3 is 16 residues long. Per germline, CDR1 LNHDA and CDR2 SQIVND (reference sequence). The CDR3 DNA, read in part, is TGTGCCAGTAGTAAGCAGGGGGCAGTCGGTGATGAAAAA. Its protein is CASSKQGAVGDEK. The whole CDR3 reads CASSKQGAVGDEKLFF.

In regard to this clone: The observed sequence ends 3 residues before the CDR3 terminus, with the missing tail filled in from the germline J gene. The V and J genes are TRBV7-2 and TRBJ1-1, with 7 bases that match TRBD1. CDR3 size: 12 residues. The germline gives CDR1 SGHTA, CDR2 FQGNSA. CDR3 DNA, as far as it was read: TGTGCCAGCAGCTACCGACAGGGCGTA. It is translated as CASSYRQGV. The CDR3 in full is CASSYRQGVAFF.

Points on this clone: The read terminates 3 residues before the CDR3 end, so the remaining end is supplied by the germline J gene. J is TRBJ2-4 and V is TRBV11-2; 9 positions match TRBD2. CDR1 is SGHAT, CDR2 FQNNGV, per germline. The CDR3 is made up of 13 amino acids. This CDR3 reads CASEGAGGETQYF. The sequenced part of the CDR3 DNA is TGTGCCAGTGAAGGAGCGGGAGGAGAGACT.

As regards this clone: Its ends do not fully match the called genes, so a read error is possible. Read coverage stops 3 residues before the CDR3 terminus; the germline J gene supplies the remainder. Other DNA sequences in this sample translate to the same CDR3. The chain couples TRBV29-1 to TRBJ1-3; 8 positions match TRBD1. The CDR3 covers 14 residues. CDR1 is SQVTM and CDR2 is ANQGSEA in the germline V gene. The CDR3 loop reads CSVADRVTGNTIYF. The CDR3 bases that were read are TGCAGCGTTGCGGACAGGGTAACGGGAAACACA.

A note on this clone: Read sequence stops 3 residues before the CDR3 end, and the germline J gene provides the missing end. The chain combines TRBV7-6 with TRBJ1-3; D is undetermined. Germline assignment: CDR1 SGHVS and CDR2 FNYEAQ. V lost 5 bases and J 4 bases, leaving 3 bases between the germline ends. The CDR3 is made up of 11 amino acids. CDR3 DNA, as far as it was read: TGTGCCAGCAGCCGGGGAAACACC. It is translated as CASSRGNT. The full CDR3 is CASSRGNTIYF.

For this clone: The read ends 3 residues early relative to the CDR3; the germline J gene fills the gap. The chain employs TRBV27 and TRBJ2-3; possibly TRBD1 for D (6 bases). Germline values: CDR1 MNHEY, CDR2 SMNVEV (reference sequence). The length of the CDR3 is 18 residues. The V end was cut by 2 bases, the J end by 0 bases, with 18 bases between. The covered CDR3 bases are TGTGCCAGCAGTTTAAAGGGCACAGGGACGCGCAGCACAGATACG. Amino acid sequence: CASSLKGTGTRSTDT. The entire CDR3 protein reads CASSLKGTGTRSTDTQYF.

Concerning this clone: The sequenced fragment ends 3 residues before the CDR3 boundary, so the rest is inferred from the germline J gene. The chain has TRBV7-9 and TRBJ2-7; TRBD2 matches at 10 bases. Per the germline V gene, CDR1 is SEHNR and CDR2 is FQNEAQ (reference sequence). The CDR3 runs to 14 residues. V shed 5 bases and J 2 bases; nucleotides not matched to a gene: 3. CDR3 DNA (partial): TGTGCCAGCAGCCTTAGCGGGAGGACCTACGAG. This sequence encodes CASSLSGRTYE. The CDR3 in its entirety is CASSLSGRTYEQYF.

Points on this clone: The CDR3 end is not reached by the read, which stops 3 residues before it; the germline J gene fills it in. The V gene is TRBV18, the J gene TRBJ1-2, with D maybe TRBD1 (6 bases). Trimming pared 6 bases from V and 4 bases from J, leaving 15 bases between. CDR1 is KGHSH and CDR2 is LQKENI in the germline V gene. The CDR3 is made up of 14 amino acids. The CDR3: CASSRDRTSYGYTF. The CDR3 DNA, read in part, is TGTGCCAGCTCCCGAGACAGGACTTCCTATGGC.

Note on this clone: The read terminates 3 residues before the CDR3 end, so the remaining end is supplied by the germline J gene. This chain uses TRBV10-3 with TRBJ2-7; 10 positions match TRBD2. J was trimmed by 2 bases and V by 4 bases; bases with no gene match: 2. CDR1 ENHRY and CDR2 SYGVKD come from the germline V gene. The CDR3 runs 14 residues. The CDR3 reads CAISGLAGAYEQYF. CDR3 DNA (partial): TGTGCCATCAGTGGTCTAGCGGGGGCCTACGAG.

With regard to this clone: Read sequence stops 3 residues before the CDR3 end, and the germline J gene provides the missing end. The rearrangement joins TRBV7-6 to TRBJ2-7, with D perhaps TRBD1 (6 bases). The CDR3 sequence is 18 residues long. Trimming removed 5 bases at V and 2 bases at J, with 25 bases between. Germline V gene lookup returns CDR1 SGHVS and CDR2 FNYEAQ. Partial CDR3 DNA: TGTGCCAGCAGCCCGACCACTTTCACAGGGCTGAATACCTACGAG. It yields the protein CASSPTTFTGLNTYE. The entire CDR3 reads CASSPTTFTGLNTYEQYF.

Comment on this clone: The sequence runs out 3 residues before the end of the CDR3; the remainder is reconstructed from the germline J gene. The chain is built from TRBV20-1 and TRBJ2-7, with D possibly TRBD2 on 6 matching bases. Per germline, CDR1 DFQATT and CDR2 SNEGSKA (reference sequence). The germline V and J ends were trimmed by 3 bases and 2 bases, with 17 bases remaining between them. The CDR3 has 15 residues. The CDR3 DNA, read in part, is TGCAGTGCTAGGGCTGGGCAGCGGGCAGCCTACGAG. Its translation: CSARAGQRAAYE. The CDR3 reads in full as CSARAGQRAAYEQYF.